This T cell receptor beta chain was observed in a study of control samples from healthy donors and cancer patients. The CDR3 is 18 amino acids. CDR1 is LGHNA, CDR2 YNFKEQ, per germline. J gave up 0 bases and V 2 bases, and 10 bases lay outside the gene matches. The method was immunoSEQ multiplex PCR; TCRdb's version includes in-frame clones alone and lacks a portion of them. The sample lists some 120,000 clones; about 95% were seen once. The receptor was isolated from a man aged 30 to 39 in good health. The chain has TRBV4-2 and TRBJ1-2; 9 bases line up with TRBD1. Sequencing was done on a sample of blood. The CDR3 DNA follows: TGTGCCAGCAGCCAACCCTCCGAGACAGGGGGTTCTAACTATGGCTACACCTTC. This codes for CASSQPSETGGSNYGYTF.